Sequencing of this T cell receptor (beta chain) was carried out in a study of blood T cell repertoires in COVID-19. One Seattle source followed patients from active infection through their disease course. Original processing notes: It was from reference gene primer amplification that nucleated cell counts were estimated. Profiling relied on immunoSEQ multiplex PCR, and the TCRdb table lists in-frame clones only, not all of them. V and J calls and clone size come straight from that table; D and trimming were deduced from the DNA. The data contain over 200,000 clones, just under 90% of them seen just once; the ten biggest clones take up 2% to 3%. V was pared by 5 bases and J by 1 base, with 6 bases of the junction left unmatched. The CDR3 extends over 15 amino acids. Germline V gene lookup returns CDR1 SGHTA and CDR2 FQGNSA.

The sequence came from a man under 40 with COVID-19, enrolled during active disease. The J gene is TRBJ2-7, the V gene TRBV7-2, with 9 bases aligning to TRBD1. Sequencing was done on a sample of peripheral blood. CDR3 region: CASSNTGGSSYEQYF. Written as DNA, the CDR3 is TGTGCCAGCAGCAATACAGGGGGCAGTTCCTACGAGCAGTACTTC.